This is a list of T cell receptor beta chains from one sample in a study of T cells in Graves' hyperthyroidism and ophthalmopathy. Using its own MiXCR run on the multiplex PCR reads, TCRdb lists one record per CDR3 protein. Of over 700,000 distinct CDR3 sequences listed, roughly a sixth were seen once; the top ten hold roughly a sixth. The material sequenced was blood. All receptors come from a woman in her 50s with Graves' hyperthyroidism that later progressed to Graves' ophthalmopathy. The CDR3 runs from the conserved cysteine through the conserved F or W. The D gene is left open where the match is weak. Some rows have no size entry. The others give once, few or many, or a class for an expanded clone.

D gene: TRBD1
J gene: TRBJ2-1
V gene: TRBV5-1
clone size: many
CDR3 protein: CASSYRTGQGIIEQFF
CDR3 DNA: TGCGCCAGCAGCTACCGTACGGGACAGGGGATAATCGAGCAGTTCTTC

D gene: .
J gene: TRBJ1-2
V gene: TRBV4-1
clone size: .
CDR3 protein: CASSALGEGYGYTF
CDR3 DNA: TGCGCCAGCAGCGCCCTAGGGGAAGGCTATGGCTACACCTTC

D gene: .
J gene: TRBJ2-2
V gene: TRBV10-3
clone size: few
CDR3 protein: CACHRSGGPRAGELFF
CDR3 DNA: TGTGCCTGCCATCGGTCAGGGGGGCCTAGGGCCGGGGAGCTGTTTTTT

D gene: TRBD1
J gene: TRBJ1-3
V gene: TRBV12-3/TRBV12-4
clone size: .
CDR3 protein: CASRSRTGSGNTIYF
CDR3 DNA: TGTGCCAGCAGGTCCAGGACAGGGAGTGGAAACACCATATATTTT

D gene: TRBD1
J gene: TRBJ1-6
V gene: TRBV2
clone size: .
CDR3 protein: CASSDLRRQGPRSLHF
CDR3 DNA: TGTGCCAGCAGTGACCTCCGGCGACAGGGGCCTCGGTCCCTCCACTTT

D gene: TRBD1
J gene: TRBJ2-7
V gene: TRBV13
clone size: many
CDR3 protein: CASSLGPPGGYEQYF
CDR3 DNA: TGTGCCAGCAGCTTAGGGCCCCCAGGGGGCTACGAGCAGTACTTC

D gene: .
J gene: TRBJ2-5
V gene: TRBV15
clone size: many
CDR3 protein: CATSTKRAGGLKTQYF
CDR3 DNA: TGTGCCACCAGCACCAAGAGGGCAGGCGGCTTGAAGACCCAGTACTTC

D gene: .
J gene: TRBJ1-2
V gene: TRBV6-2/TRBV6-3
clone size: .
CDR3 protein: CASSEQGYYVYTF
CDR3 DNA: TGTGCCAGCAGCGAACAGGGTTACTATGTCTACACCTTC

D gene: TRBD1
J gene: TRBJ2-6
V gene: TRBV6-1
clone size: many
CDR3 protein: CASRKQGAVSGANVLTF
CDR3 DNA: TGTGCCAGCAGGAAACAGGGGGCGGTGTCTGGGGCCAACGTCCTGACTTTC

D gene: .
J gene: TRBJ2-1
V gene: TRBV18
clone size: .
CDR3 protein: CASSPGWGMGDEQFF
CDR3 DNA: TGTGCCAGCTCACCCGGATGGGGAATGGGCGATGAGCAGTTCTTC

D gene: .
J gene: TRBJ1-3
V gene: TRBV20-1
clone size: .
CDR3 protein: CSARQGLSGNTIYF
CDR3 DNA: TGCAGTGCCAGGCAGGGTCTTTCTGGAAACACCATATATTTT

D gene: .
J gene: TRBJ1-5
V gene: TRBV4-1
clone size: many
CDR3 protein: CASSQVNQPQHF
CDR3 DNA: TGCGCCAGCAGCCAGGTGAATCAGCCCCAGCATTTT

D gene: .
J gene: TRBJ2-1
V gene: TRBV20-1
clone size: .
CDR3 protein: CSASGGLNEQFF
CDR3 DNA: TGCAGTGCTAGCGGGGGGCTCAATGAGCAGTTCTTC

D gene: .
J gene: TRBJ2-7
V gene: TRBV4-1
clone size: few
CDR3 protein: CASSQEKQRSSYEQYF
CDR3 DNA: TGCGCCAGCAGCCAAGAAAAACAGAGGAGCTCCTACGAGCAGTACTTC

D gene: .
J gene: TRBJ1-1
V gene: TRBV7-8
clone size: .
CDR3 protein: CASSRVRTDEAFF
CDR3 DNA: TGTGCCAGCAGCCGAGTCAGGACAGACGAAGCTTTCTTT

D gene: .
J gene: TRBJ1-2
V gene: TRBV19
clone size: .
CDR3 protein: CASFAGPPPYGYTF
CDR3 DNA: TGTGCCAGTTTCGCAGGACCTCCCCCCTATGGCTACACCTTC

D gene: TRBD2
J gene: TRBJ2-1
V gene: TRBV7-3
clone size: .
CDR3 protein: CASSLTGRGYNEQFF
CDR3 DNA: TGTGCCAGCAGCTTAACCGGGCGGGGGTACAATGAGCAGTTCTTC

D gene: TRBD2
J gene: TRBJ2-1
V gene: TRBV7-9
clone size: .
CDR3 protein: CASSPHPGLAVSNEQFF
CDR3 DNA: TGTGCCAGCAGCCCCCACCCCGGACTAGCGGTTAGCAATGAGCAGTTCTTC

D gene: .
J gene: TRBJ2-6
V gene: TRBV7-9
clone size: .
CDR3 protein: CASGGGSGDSDSGANVLTF
CDR3 DNA: TGTGCCAGCGGAGGGGGCAGCGGGGACTCAGACTCTGGGGCCAACGTCCTGACTTTC

D gene: .
J gene: TRBJ1-2
V gene: TRBV20-1
clone size: few
CDR3 protein: CSAREQPNYGYTF
CDR3 DNA: TGCAGTGCTAGAGAGCAGCCGAACTATGGCTACACCTTC

D gene: .
J gene: TRBJ2-1
V gene: TRBV24-1
clone size: .
CDR3 protein: CATSDLLSGSSYNEQFF
CDR3 DNA: TGTGCCACCAGTGATTTGCTATCAGGTAGCTCCTACAATGAGCAGTTCTTC

D gene: .
J gene: TRBJ1-4
V gene: TRBV7-2
clone size: .
CDR3 protein: CASSRPGRSEKLFF
CDR3 DNA: TGTGCCAGCAGCCGCCCTGGTCGGAGTGAAAAACTGTTTTTT

D gene: TRBD1
J gene: TRBJ2-2
V gene: TRBV27
clone size: many
CDR3 protein: CASQTGAGTGELFF
CDR3 DNA: TGTGCCAGCCAGACAGGGGCTGGCACCGGGGAGCTGTTTTTT

D gene: .
J gene: TRBJ2-2
V gene: TRBV11-3
clone size: few
CDR3 protein: CASSPTRQGRGTGELFF
CDR3 DNA: TGTGCCAGCAGCCCAACCCGACAGGGGAGGGGGACCGGGGAGCTGTTTTTT

D gene: .
J gene: TRBJ2-7
V gene: TRBV6-1
clone size: .
CDR3 protein: CASSAFGAPSYEQYF
CDR3 DNA: TGTGCCAGCAGTGCATTCGGGGCACCTTCCTACGAGCAGTACTTC

D gene: .
J gene: TRBJ1-1
V gene: TRBV7-8
clone size: many
CDR3 protein: CASSGTQGGSTEAFF
CDR3 DNA: TGTGCCAGCAGCGGTACACAGGGCGGAAGCACTGAAGCTTTCTTT

D gene: .
J gene: TRBJ2-1
V gene: TRBV12-3/TRBV12-4
clone size: many
CDR3 protein: CASSLAGGDNEQFF
CDR3 DNA: TGTGCCAGCAGTTTAGCGGGGGGCGACAATGAGCAGTTCTTC